The entry that follows covers one T cell receptor beta chain sequence. These data come from a study of response to subunit inactivated influenza vaccine. MiXCR, run by TCRdb on the RT-PCR reads, gives a single entry per CDR3 protein. The data show 450,000 to 700,000 distinct CDR3 sequences, 11% to 15% seen once. This CDR3 spans 14 amino acids. CDR1 and CDR2 (germline): MGHDK, SYGVNS. Trimming took off 1 base at V and 6 bases at J, with 13 bases between the two ends. This TCR came from a man between 45 and 60 years old who received an inactivated influenza vaccine. The specimen was PBMCs from blood, collected approximately 12 days after vaccination. This chain uses TRBV25-1 with TRBJ2-7, with TRBD1 as a possible D gene (5 bases). The CDR3 region is CASSELLQGSEQYF. The CDR3 DNA reads TGTGCCAGCAGTGAATTGCTCCAGGGTAGCGAGCAGTACTTC.